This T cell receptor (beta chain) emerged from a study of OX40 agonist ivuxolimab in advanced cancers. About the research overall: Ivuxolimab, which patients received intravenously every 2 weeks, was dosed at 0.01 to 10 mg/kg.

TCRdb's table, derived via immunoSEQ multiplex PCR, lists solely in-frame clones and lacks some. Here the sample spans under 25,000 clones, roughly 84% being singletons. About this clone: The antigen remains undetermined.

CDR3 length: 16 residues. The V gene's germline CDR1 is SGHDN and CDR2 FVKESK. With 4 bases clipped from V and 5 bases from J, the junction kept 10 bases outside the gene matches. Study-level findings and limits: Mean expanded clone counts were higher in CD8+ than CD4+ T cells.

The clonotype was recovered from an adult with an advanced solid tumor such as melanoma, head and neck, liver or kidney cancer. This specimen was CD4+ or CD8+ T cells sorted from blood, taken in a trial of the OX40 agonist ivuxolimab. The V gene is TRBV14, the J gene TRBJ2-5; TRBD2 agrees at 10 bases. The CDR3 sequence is CASSPSRLAGGETQYF. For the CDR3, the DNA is TGTGCCAGCAGCCCCAGCCGACTAGCGGGTGGGGAGACCCAGTACTTC.